The 26 T cell receptor beta chains below come from one sample, sequenced in a study of a mutant IDH1 vaccine in newly diagnosed glioma (dated by TCRdb to the early 2020s). The library was produced with the immunoSEQ multiplex PCR assay. This immuneACCESS table, as held by TCRdb, lists in-frame sequences with V and J called but not all clones. Of the missing ones, under half trace to an unresolved V gene in checked studies; the others have no known cause. This sample lists more than 20,000 clones; roughly 78% were detected once. The top ten hold roughly 8% of the sample. Which antigens these TCRs recognize remains unknown. The time point label corresponds to: week 11, during vaccination. Every vaccine dose consisted of 300 ug of a 20-mer mutant IDH1 peptide in Montanide, administered subcutaneously together with topical imiquimod. Here the sequenced sample was PBMCs, taken from a glioma patient whose treatment included an IDH1 peptide vaccine. The receptors stem from a man aged 40-49 years with glioma.

Points on this clone: An end of the junction differs from the germline gene, which may be a read error. The J gene is TRBJ2-3, the V gene TRBV7-2, with D perhaps TRBD2 (5 bases). Germline CDR1 SGHTA, CDR2 FQGNSA. This CDR3 comprises 14 residues. CDR3 in amino acids: CASSQGPLEDTQYF. The CDR3 DNA follows: TGCGCCAGCAGCCAAGGCCCACTAGAGGATACGCAGTATTTT. Filled out from reference TRBV7-2 and TRBJ2-3, the complete variable domain reads GAGVSQSPSNKVTEKGKDVELRCDPISGHTALYWYRQSLGQGLEFLIYFQGNSAPDKSGLPSDRFSAERTGGSVSTLTIQRTQQEDSAVYLCASSQGPLEDTQYFGPGTRLTVL.

The gene calls are TRBV19 and TRBJ2-2, with 8 bases that match TRBD1. Trimming at V came to 6 bases and at J to 0 bases, leaving 12 bases not matched to a gene. CDR1 and CDR2 (germline): LNHDA, SQIVND (reference sequence). This CDR3 spans 18 amino acids. CDR3 protein: CASSLPGQEFANTGELFF. DNA of the CDR3: TGTGCCAGTAGCCTGCCGGGACAGGAGTTCGCGAACACCGGGGAGCTGTTTTTT. Supplemented by reference TRBV19 and TRBJ2-2, the full variable domain reads DGGITQSPKYLFRKEGQNVTLSCEQNLNHDAMYWYRQDPGQGLRLIYYSQIVNDFQKGDIAEGYSVSREKKESFPLTVTSAQKNPTAFYLCASSLPGQEFANTGELFFGEGSRLTVL.

V usage is TRBV7-9 and J usage is TRBJ1-4; unclear D gene. The CDR3 is 18 amino acids. Germline V gene sequence: CDR1 SEHNR, CDR2 FQNEAQ (reference sequence). Trimming cost V 1 base and J 0 bases, with 15 bases left between them. The CDR3 nucleotides read TGTGCCAGCAGCTTAGGAGCTGGGAAGAGATCAACTAATGAAAAACTGTTTTTT. Its protein product is CASSLGAGKRSTNEKLFF.

The chain recombines TRBV5-5 with TRBJ2-1; 10 bases match TRBD2. Trimming took 2 bases from V and 8 from J; bases not matched to a gene: 7. Germline V gives CDR1 SGHKS, CDR2 YYEKEE (reference sequence). The CDR3 runs to 15 residues. In DNA, the CDR3 is TGTGCCAGCAGCTTTGGGGGACTAGCGACGGATGAGCAGTTCTTC. Protein: CASSFGGLATDEQFF.

This clone occurred a few times. This chain connects TRBV12-2 to TRBJ2-5; the D call in the table, TRBD2, was not verified against the DNA. TRBV12-2 corresponds to a pseudogene. This CDR3 region has 13 residues. CDR3 sequence reads: CASRLVGRETQYF. CDR3 DNA: TGTGCAAGTCGCTTAGTCGGGAGAGAGACCCAGTACTTC.

The chain uses TRBV28 and TRBJ1-2; D is unresolved. Germline CDR1 and CDR2: MDHEN and SYDVKM. This CDR3 has 12 residues. The V and J ends lost 4 bases and 4 bases respectively, with 7 bases between them. The chain's CDR3 is CASSSVSYGYTF. CDR3 DNA sequence: TGTGCCAGCAGTTCCGTGAGCTATGGCTACACCTTC.

V is TRBV28 and J is TRBJ2-1; D gene uncertain. This CDR3 comprises 11 residues. From germline, CDR1 is MDHEN and CDR2 SYDVKM. The CDR3 DNA follows: TGTGGTGCTTACTCCTACAATGAGCAGTTCTTC. Protein: CGAYSYNEQFF.

V usage is TRBV6-1 and J usage is TRBJ2-7; 15 bases align to TRBD2. This CDR3 comprises 15 residues. V lost 2 bases to trimming and J lost 5 bases; unmatched junction nucleotides: 1. CDR1 is MNHNS and CDR2 is SASEGT in the germline V gene. DNA of the CDR3: TGTGCCAGCAGTGAAAGGACTAGCGGGAGGGACGAGCAGTACGTC. Residues: CASSERTSGRDEQYV.

In this sample, this clone turned up a few times. The V gene is TRBV29-1, the J gene TRBJ2-5; the match to TRBD2 covers 8 bases. After removal of 6 bases from V and 2 bases from J, the junction contained 2 bases not matched to a gene. Germline lookup yields CDR1 SQVTM and CDR2 ANQGSEA. The CDR3 is 12 amino acids. In DNA form, the CDR3 reads TGCAGCGTGTTAGCGGGGCAAGAGACCCAGTACTTC. Protein product: CSVLAGQETQYF.

This chain connects TRBV6-1 to TRBJ2-3; D not resolved. Trimming left V 4 bases short and J 0 bases short, with 8 bases between. Germline V gene lookup returns CDR1 MNHNS and CDR2 SASEGT. The CDR3 is 14 residues long. CDR3: CASSGLYSTDTQYF. In DNA, the CDR3 is TGTGCCAGCAGTGGGTTGTATAGCACAGATACGCAGTATTTT.

The gene calls are TRBV6-5 and TRBJ1-5, with 7 bases aligning to TRBD1. This CDR3 has 14 amino acids. The germline gives CDR1 MNHEY, CDR2 SVGAGI. J lost 4 bases, V lost 8 bases, and 8 bases had no gene match. Here the CDR3 reads CASRGQTLNQPQHF. The CDR3 DNA reads TGTGCCAGCCGGGGACAGACGCTTAATCAGCCCCAGCATTTT.

The V and J genes are TRBV28 and TRBJ1-1; D ambiguous. The CDR3 has 11 residues. Germline lookup yields CDR1 MDHEN and CDR2 SYDVKM. V gave up 5 bases and J gave up 4 bases, with 5 bases separating them. CDR3: CASSVITEAFF. The CDR3 DNA follows: TGTGCCAGCAGTGTAATCACTGAAGCTTTCTTT.

The chain recombines TRBV18 with TRBJ2-7, with a tentative D call TRBD1 (7 bases). Trimming took off 3 bases at V and 3 bases at J, with 12 bases between the two ends. CDR1 and CDR2 from the germline V gene are KGHSH and LQKENI. CDR3 size: 14 residues. DNA of the CDR3: TGTGCCAGCTCACCCGGAGGGGGCCTCTACGAGCAGTACTTC. Its translation is CASSPGGGLYEQYF.

This clone showed up just once. The V and J genes are TRBV5-1 and TRBJ1-4; 10 positions agree with TRBD1. Germline CDR1 reads SGHRS; CDR2 reads YFSETQ. This CDR3 comprises 14 residues. V trimming: 4 bases; J trimming: 7 bases; junction bases outside the gene matches: 4. In DNA, the CDR3 is TGCGCCAGCAGCCCCGGACAGGGGGGTGAAAAACTGTTTTTT. It encodes CASSPGQGGEKLFF.

The gene calls are TRBV5-1 and TRBJ1-1; D ambiguous. The CDR3 runs 13 residues. Per germline, CDR1 SGHRS and CDR2 YFSETQ. V lost 5 bases, J lost 0 bases, and 8 bases lay in between. CDR3 sequence (DNA): TGCGCCAGCAGTTCCGATCTGAACACTGAAGCTTTCTTT. Translating it yields CASSSDLNTEAFF. The entire variable domain, with the rest obtained from reference TRBV5-1 and TRBJ1-1, is as follows: KAGVTQTPRYLIKTRGQQVTLSCSPISGHRSVSWYQQTPGQGLQFLFEYFSETQRNKGNFPGRFSGRQFSNSRSEMNVSTLELGDSALYLCASSSDLNTEAFFGQGTRLTVV.

V gene TRBV10-2 combines with J gene TRBJ2-7; 7 nucleotides agree with TRBD1. The germline V gene encodes CDR1 WSHSY and CDR2 SAAADI. The CDR3 totals 13 residues. V shed 5 bases and J 3 bases; nucleotides not matched to a gene: 4. The CDR3 DNA follows: TGCGCCAGCAGTCAGGGGGAGAACTACGAGCAGTACTTC. It translates to CASSQGENYEQYF.

This chain links TRBV11-2 with TRBJ2-5; D may match TRBD1 or TRBD2 (5 bases each). The CDR3 is 15 amino acids. Germline lookup yields CDR1 SGHAT and CDR2 FQNNGV. Trimming left V 1 base short and J 2 bases short, with 11 bases between. This CDR3 reads CASSLGGVRQETQYF. The DNA for the CDR3 is TGTGCCAGCAGCTTAGGAGGGGTCCGTCAAGAGACCCAGTACTTC.

The chain recombines TRBV19 with TRBJ2-1; D ambiguous. Trimming stripped 7 bases from V and 0 bases from J, with 13 bases between. Germline lookup yields CDR1 LNHDA and CDR2 SQIVND (reference sequence). The CDR3 has 15 residues. The chain's CDR3 is CASIAPASSYNEQFF. The CDR3 DNA follows: TGTGCCAGTATCGCCCCCGCTAGCTCCTACAATGAGCAGTTCTTC.

The chain links TRBV27 to TRBJ2-1; no clear D gene. V was pared by 6 bases and J by 6 bases, with 12 bases between. Germline loops: CDR1 MNHEY, CDR2 SMNVEV (reference sequence). The CDR3 is made up of 13 amino acids. Written as DNA, the CDR3 is TGTGCCAGCAGCAGAGGACCCCGCAATGAGCAGTTCTTC. Encoded protein: CASSRGPRNEQFF.

CDR3 loop: CASLSGGNNYGYTF. The CDR3 DNA is TGTGCCAGCCTGTCAGGGGGTAATAACTATGGCTACACCTTC. The gene calls are TRBV6-5 and TRBJ1-2; 7 bases are shared with TRBD1. Trimming cost V 8 bases and J 1 base; bases outside gene matches: 7. This CDR3 is built from 14 residues. Germline CDR1 MNHEY, CDR2 SVGAGI.

This chain connects TRBV11-2 to TRBJ2-2; TRBD2 is a possible D gene (6 bases). There are 16 residues in the CDR3. Germline-derived CDR1 and CDR2 are SGHAT and FQNNGV. V lost 3 bases, J lost 5 bases, and 16 bases lay in between. The CDR3 here is CASSFFSGVKTGELFF. CDR3 in DNA: TGTGCCAGCAGCTTTTTTTCGGGGGTCAAGACCGGGGAGCTGTTTTTT. Using reference TRBV11-2 and TRBJ2-2 for the parts outside the CDR3, the full variable domain is EAGVAQSPRYKIIEKRQSVAFWCNPISGHATLYWYQQILGQGPKLLIQFQNNGVVDDSQLPKDRFSAERLKGVDSTLKIQPAKLEDSAVYLCASSFFSGVKTGELFFGEGSRLTVL.

The V gene is TRBV11-3, the J gene TRBJ2-1; 12 bases map to TRBD2. The V and J ends lost 5 bases and 6 bases, in that order; junction bases with no gene match: 8. The CDR3 is 16 residues long. From germline, CDR1 is SGHNT and CDR2 YENEEA. The CDR3 region is CASSKGTSGRSNEQFF. CDR3 DNA sequence: TGTGCCAGCAGCAAGGGAACTAGCGGGAGGAGCAATGAGCAGTTCTTC.

This clone was seen a handful of times. The V and J genes are TRBV11-2 and TRBJ1-1; D not resolved. This CDR3 is 13 amino acids long. Per germline, CDR1 SGHAT and CDR2 FQNNGV. The V and J ends lost 5 bases and 1 base respectively, with 8 bases between them. The CDR3 DNA follows: TGTGCCAGCAGCCAAGACACGAACACTGAAGCTTTCTTT. Translated: CASSQDTNTEAFF.

The chain is built from TRBV7-8 and TRBJ2-2; TRBD1 is a possible D gene (6 bases). This CDR3 comprises 17 residues. The V and J ends lost 5 bases and 3 bases respectively, with 19 bases between them. Germline V lookup: CDR1 SGHVS, CDR2 FQNEAQ. The CDR3 protein is CASSAGPGTQYTGELFF. DNA for the CDR3: TGTGCCAGCAGCGCCGGTCCCGGGACACAATACACCGGGGAGCTGTTTTTT.

This sequence joins TRBV7-2 and TRBJ1-4; unclear D gene. The CDR3 extends over 14 amino acids. The V end was cut by 1 base, the J end by 0 bases, with 3 bases between. The germline gives CDR1 SGHTA, CDR2 FQGNSA. CDR3 protein: CASSLGSTNEKLFF. The DNA of the CDR3 is TGTGCCAGCAGCTTAGGGTCAACTAATGAAAAACTGTTTTTT.

This clone was observed a handful of times. The DNA of the CDR3 is TGTGCCAGCAGTGGGCAGGGAGGTGGCTACACCTTC. Translated: CASSGQGGGYTF. The chain is built from TRBV6-5 and TRBJ1-2, with D perhaps matching TRBD1 (5 bases). The germline V and J ends were trimmed by 5 bases and 7 bases, with 11 bases remaining between them. From germline, CDR1 is MNHEY and CDR2 SVGAGI. The CDR3 sequence is 12 residues long.